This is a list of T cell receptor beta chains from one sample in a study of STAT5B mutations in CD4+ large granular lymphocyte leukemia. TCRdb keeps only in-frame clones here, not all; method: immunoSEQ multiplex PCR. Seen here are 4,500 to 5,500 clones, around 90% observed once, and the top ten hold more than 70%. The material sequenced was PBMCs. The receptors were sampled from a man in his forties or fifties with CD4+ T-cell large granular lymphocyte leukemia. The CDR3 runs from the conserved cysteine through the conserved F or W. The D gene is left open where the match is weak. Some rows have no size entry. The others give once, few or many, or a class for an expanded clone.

CDR3nt: TGCGCCAGCAGCCCCGGTCTCGGACAGGGGGCGTATGGCTACACCTTC; CDR3aa: CASSPGLGQGAYGYTF; d_gene: TRBD1; j_gene: TRBJ1-2; len: 16; v_gene: TRBV4-1; abundance: NA
CDR3nt: TGCGCCAGCAGCCAAAAAGGACTAGCGGGAGCGAAGCGTACAGATACGCAGTATTTT; CDR3aa: CASSQKGLAGAKRTDTQYF; d_gene: TRBD2; j_gene: TRBJ2-3; len: 19; v_gene: TRBV4-1; abundance: NA
CDR3nt: TGTGCCTGGGGACAGGACTCCTACGAGCAGTACTTC; CDR3aa: CAWGQDSYEQYF; d_gene: TRBD1; j_gene: TRBJ2-7; len: 12; v_gene: TRBV30; abundance: NA
CDR3nt: TGTGCCAGCAGCATCCGGACTACCACAGATACGCAGTATTTT; CDR3aa: CASSIRTTTDTQYF; d_gene: NA; j_gene: TRBJ2-3; len: 14; v_gene: TRBV11-2; abundance: NA
CDR3nt: TGTGCCAGCAGACGGGGACAGCTCCTCGGGCATGGCTACACCTTC; CDR3aa: CASRRGQLLGHGYTF; d_gene: TRBD1; j_gene: TRBJ1-2; len: 15; v_gene: TRBV6-6; abundance: NA
CDR3nt: TGCGCCAGCAGTGAGACCCACGAGCAGTACTTC; CDR3aa: CASSETHEQYF; d_gene: NA; j_gene: TRBJ2-7; len: 11; v_gene: TRBV10-1; abundance: NA
CDR3nt: TGTGCCAGCAGGATGACAGGGGGCGATACCCCGCAGTACTTC; CDR3aa: CASRMTGGDTPQYF; d_gene: TRBD1; j_gene: TRBJ2-7; len: 14; v_gene: TRBV6-6; abundance: NA
CDR3nt: TGTGCCAGCAGTTACTCGATAGGGCCGGCGCCGGCTTTCTTT; CDR3aa: CASSYSIGPAPAFF; d_gene: NA; j_gene: TRBJ1-1; len: 14; v_gene: TRBV6-5; abundance: NA
CDR3nt: TGCGCCAGCAGGGGGGGCCCTGATTCAACTAATGAAAAACTGTTTTTT; CDR3aa: CASRGGPDSTNEKLFF; d_gene: NA; j_gene: TRBJ1-4; len: 16; v_gene: TRBV5-1; abundance: once
CDR3nt: TGCGCCAGCAGCCAAGATGGGATTGGGGGAGGGTCCTATGGCTACACCTTC; CDR3aa: CASSQDGIGGGSYGYTF; d_gene: NA; j_gene: TRBJ1-2; len: 17; v_gene: TRBV4-1; abundance: NA
CDR3nt: TGTGCCAGCAGTTCAGGGGGAAACTATGGCTACACCTTC; CDR3aa: CASSSGGNYGYTF; d_gene: TRBD1; j_gene: TRBJ1-2; len: 13; v_gene: TRBV2; abundance: once
CDR3nt: TGTGCCAGCAGCTCCCACAGCTCGAGGGGGCCCCAGCATTTT; CDR3aa: CASSSHSSRGPQHF; d_gene: NA; j_gene: TRBJ1-5; len: 14; v_gene: TRBV7-8; abundance: NA
CDR3nt: TGTGCCAGCACCTCCCTTTTACAGGGCACCTACGAGCAGTACTTC; CDR3aa: CASTSLLQGTYEQYF; d_gene: NA; j_gene: TRBJ2-7; len: 15; v_gene: TRBV11-3; abundance: once
CDR3nt: TGTGCCAGCAGCCCGCGACAGGGGGCTTACGAGCAGTACTTC; CDR3aa: CASSPRQGAYEQYF; d_gene: TRBD1; j_gene: TRBJ2-7; len: 14; v_gene: TRBV28; abundance: NA
CDR3nt: TGTGCCAGCAGCTTAGCAGGGGAGGACACCATATATTTT; CDR3aa: CASSLAGEDTIYF; d_gene: NA; j_gene: TRBJ1-3; len: 13; v_gene: TRBV7-9; abundance: once
CDR3nt: TGTGCCAGCAGCGTAGGGACGGAGGATACGCAGTATTTT; CDR3aa: CASSVGTEDTQYF; d_gene: NA; j_gene: TRBJ2-3; len: 13; v_gene: TRBV9; abundance: NA
CDR3nt: TGCGCCAGCAGTGAGAGGACTACCCGCTACGAGCAGTACTTC; CDR3aa: CASSERTTRYEQYF; d_gene: NA; j_gene: TRBJ2-7; len: 14; v_gene: TRBV10-1; abundance: NA
CDR3nt: TGCGCCAGCGCTCGGGAAAGGGGAGGCACCGGGGAGCTGTTTTTT; CDR3aa: CASARERGGTGELFF; d_gene: NA; j_gene: TRBJ2-2; len: 15; v_gene: TRBV5-1; abundance: NA
CDR3nt: TGTGCCAGCAGCTTAGAGGAACCGACAGGAGGGCTGTATAGCAATCAGCCCCAGCATTTT; CDR3aa: CASSLEEPTGGLYSNQPQHF; d_gene: NA; j_gene: TRBJ1-5; len: 20; v_gene: TRBV7-6; abundance: NA
CDR3nt: TGTGCCAGCATCGGAACAGGGCGCAATCAGCCCCAGCATTTT; CDR3aa: CASIGTGRNQPQHF; d_gene: NA; j_gene: TRBJ1-5; len: 14; v_gene: TRBV2; abundance: few
CDR3nt: TGTGCCAGCAGGCCTCGGAACTCTGGAAACACCATATATTTT; CDR3aa: CASRPRNSGNTIYF; d_gene: NA; j_gene: TRBJ1-3; len: 14; v_gene: TRBV5-5; abundance: NA
CDR3nt: TGTGCCAGCAGCGTCTCCTACGAGCAGTACTTC; CDR3aa: CASSVSYEQYF; d_gene: NA; j_gene: TRBJ2-7; len: 11; v_gene: TRBV5-6; abundance: NA
CDR3nt: TGCGCCAGCAGCCAAGTAGACATTATCTCCTACAATGAGCAGTTCTTC; CDR3aa: CASSQVDIISYNEQFF; d_gene: NA; j_gene: TRBJ2-1; len: 16; v_gene: TRBV4-1; abundance: NA
CDR3nt: TGTGCCTGGAGTGTAGGAGAGACCCAGTACTTC; CDR3aa: CAWSVGETQYF; d_gene: NA; j_gene: TRBJ2-5; len: 11; v_gene: TRBV30; abundance: NA
CDR3nt: TGTGCCAGCACCGAAAAACAGGGACTCCCGCGACCCGTGACGTTTTTT; CDR3aa: CASTEKQGLPRPVTFF; d_gene: NA; j_gene: TRBJ1-4; len: 16; v_gene: TRBV2; abundance: NA
CDR3nt: TGTGCCAGCAGCGCAGGCTACGAGCAGTACTTC; CDR3aa: CASSAGYEQYF; d_gene: NA; j_gene: TRBJ2-7; len: 11; v_gene: TRBV9; abundance: once
CDR3nt: TGTGCCAGCAAGACGGGTACTAGCACAGATACGCAGTATTTT; CDR3aa: CASKTGTSTDTQYF; d_gene: NA; j_gene: TRBJ2-3; len: 14; v_gene: TRBV6-1; abundance: NA
CDR3nt: TGCGCCAGCAGCCCTGGACAGAAAACTGAAGCTTTCTTT; CDR3aa: CASSPGQKTEAFF; d_gene: NA; j_gene: TRBJ1-1; len: 13; v_gene: TRBV5-1; abundance: NA
CDR3nt: TGTGCCAGCAGCTTAGGCGGGACAGGGCTTGGCACCATATATTTT; CDR3aa: CASSLGGTGLGTIYF; d_gene: TRBD1; j_gene: TRBJ1-3; len: 15; v_gene: TRBV11-2; abundance: once
CDR3nt: TGTGCCAGCAGTGTAGGAGTTCTAGGCACTGAAGCTTTCTTT; CDR3aa: CASSVGVLGTEAFF; d_gene: NA; j_gene: TRBJ1-1; len: 14; v_gene: TRBV2; abundance: NA
CDR3nt: TGTGCCAGCAGTTATGGGGGAAGTGGAGCTAATGAAAAACTGTTTTTT; CDR3aa: CASSYGGSGANEKLFF; d_gene: NA; j_gene: TRBJ1-4; len: 16; v_gene: TRBV11-3; abundance: NA
CDR3nt: TGTGCCAGCAGCGTGGCTGCAGGGAATTACGAGCAGTACTTC; CDR3aa: CASSVAAGNYEQYF; d_gene: NA; j_gene: TRBJ2-7; len: 14; v_gene: TRBV5-5; abundance: NA
CDR3nt: TGCAGCGTTGAGACAGGGGGCGCTTCCTACGAGCAGTACTTC; CDR3aa: CSVETGGASYEQYF; d_gene: TRBD1; j_gene: TRBJ2-7; len: 14; v_gene: TRBV29-1; abundance: once
CDR3nt: TGTGCCAGCAGCCGACAACCCAACTCAGGAAACACCATATATTTT; CDR3aa: CASSRQPNSGNTIYF; d_gene: NA; j_gene: TRBJ1-3; len: 15; v_gene: TRBV13; abundance: NA
CDR3nt: TGTGCCAGCATTGAAGGGGCTAACACCGGGGAGCTGTTTTTT; CDR3aa: CASIEGANTGELFF; d_gene: NA; j_gene: TRBJ2-2; len: 14; v_gene: TRBV2; abundance: NA
CDR3nt: TGTGCCAGTAGTACCCTCTCGGGGAAACCTGAGCAGTTCTTC; CDR3aa: CASSTLSGKPEQFF; d_gene: NA; j_gene: TRBJ2-1; len: 14; v_gene: TRBV19; abundance: once
CDR3nt: TGCGCCAGCAGGCTAGATGGGGGGGGCAATAGCAATCAGCCCCAGCATTTT; CDR3aa: CASRLDGGGNSNQPQHF; d_gene: NA; j_gene: TRBJ1-5; len: 17; v_gene: TRBV5-1; abundance: NA
CDR3nt: TGTGCCAGTAGTACGCATCTCGGGGCAAGTAATTCACCCCTCCACTTT; CDR3aa: CASSTHLGASNSPLHF; d_gene: NA; j_gene: TRBJ1-6; len: 16; v_gene: TRBV19; abundance: NA
CDR3nt: TGTGCCAGTAGTATTCGGGCAGAAGACTATGGCTACACCTTC; CDR3aa: CASSIRAEDYGYTF; d_gene: NA; j_gene: TRBJ1-2; len: 14; v_gene: TRBV19; abundance: NA
CDR3nt: TGTGCCAGCAGCTCATTAACAGGGAATCACTATGGCTACACCTTC; CDR3aa: CASSSLTGNHYGYTF; d_gene: NA; j_gene: TRBJ1-2; len: 15; v_gene: TRBV27; abundance: NA
CDR3nt: TGTGCCAGCAGCCCGGAACGGACGGCGGGCGGCTACACCTTC; CDR3aa: CASSPERTAGGYTF; d_gene: NA; j_gene: TRBJ1-2; len: 14; v_gene: TRBV11-2; abundance: NA
CDR3nt: TGCAGCGTGGGGGTGTCTGGAAACACCATATATTTT; CDR3aa: CSVGVSGNTIYF; d_gene: NA; j_gene: TRBJ1-3; len: 12; v_gene: TRBV29-1; abundance: NA
CDR3nt: TGCGCCAGCAGCTTGGTTACAGCTGGGGCCAACGTCCTGACTTTC; CDR3aa: CASSLVTAGANVLTF; d_gene: NA; j_gene: TRBJ2-6; len: 15; v_gene: TRBV5-1; abundance: NA